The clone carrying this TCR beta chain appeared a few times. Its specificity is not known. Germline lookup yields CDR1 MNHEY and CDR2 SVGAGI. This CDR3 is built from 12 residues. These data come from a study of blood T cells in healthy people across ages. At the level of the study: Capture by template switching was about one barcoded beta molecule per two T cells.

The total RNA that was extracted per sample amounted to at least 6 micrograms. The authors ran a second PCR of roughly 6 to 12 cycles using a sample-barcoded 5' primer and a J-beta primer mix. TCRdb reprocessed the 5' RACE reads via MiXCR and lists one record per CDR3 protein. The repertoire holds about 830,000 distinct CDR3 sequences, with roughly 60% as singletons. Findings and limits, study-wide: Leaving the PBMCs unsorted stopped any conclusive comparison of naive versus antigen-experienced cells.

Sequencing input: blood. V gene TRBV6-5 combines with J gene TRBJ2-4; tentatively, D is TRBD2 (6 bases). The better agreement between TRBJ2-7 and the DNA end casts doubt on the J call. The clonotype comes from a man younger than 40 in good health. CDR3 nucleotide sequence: TGTGCCACCTTAGGGCGGGAATACGAGCAGTACTTC. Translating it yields CATLGREYEQYF.